This T cell receptor (beta chain) derives from a study of T cell responses to AZD1222 COVID-19 vaccine (TCRdb year 2021). At the level of the whole study: AZD1222 recipients with second doses at about 4 weeks or about 12 weeks were pooled, because spike-specific TCR depth and breadth did not differ between schedules. Trial participants were enrolled by age into 18-55, 56-69 and 70-plus year subgroups, with roughly 160, 29 and 62 TCR-sequenced participants respectively. TCR sequencing was performed for roughly 240 trial participants, of whom about 210 were given two doses of AZD1222 and approximately 25 were given two doses of MenACWY control vaccine.

To note about this clone: Its antigen remains unidentified. No clone much larger than this one lies a single base away; base qualities are absent.

The CDR3 regions of human TCRbeta chains were analyzed by immunosequencing. In the authors' own workflow: Repertoire TCRs were checked for matches against a reference library of SARS-CoV-2-specific TCRs that had been generated using the MIRA antigen-specificity platform. Breadth was defined as the fraction of unique TCRs that were SARS-CoV-2-associated, and depth was defined as the fraction of total T cells that were SARS-CoV-2-associated. Each spike-specific TCR was assigned to its reactive spike region and to a CD4 or CD8 class using the MIRA data. Log10-transformed breadth and depth values were compared by one-way ANOVA with Sidak's multiple comparisons tests. Held by TCRdb, this immuneACCESS table contains in-frame sequences only and omits some clones. Under half of the omission traces to an unresolved V gene where checked; the cause of the rest is unknown. V and J calls and clone size are copied from that table; D and trimming were computed from the DNA. The sample data list about 110,000 clones, and roughly 85% of these were observed just once. Approximately 3.5% of the sample lies in the top ten.

Taken with the paper, the label for time point translates to: baseline before first vaccination. Vaccinee samples were obtained from the UK trials COV001 and COV002, which included a single-blind randomized controlled phase 2/3 trial of AZD1222 (ChAdOx1 nCoV-19) in healthy adults. Trial participant PBMC samples were collected at day 0 and day 28 after the second dose for TCRbeta chain sequencing. What the work shows at the level of the full study, not this receptor alone: Participants were mostly white British and included more females than males, and it was suggested by the authors that clonal diversity may have been underestimated. Only five to seven AZD1222 recipients were SARS-CoV-2 seropositive at baseline, limiting conclusions about previously exposed vaccinees. The whole spike protein was spanned by vaccine-associated CD4 TCRs, and dominant responses were seen in regions 160-218 and 743-854. Spike-specific TCR breadth and depth rose significantly after two AZD1222 doses compared with day 0 and with MenACWY recipients. Reportedly, almost half of the unique spike-specific TCRs recognized epitopes lying outside the regions that are mutated in the B.1.351 and B.1.1.7 variants. No day 14 peak-response samples were available, so repertoires were characterized only after the peak T cell response. In the small 56-69-year group, the increase in depth fell short of significance, most likely because of low power.

According to the germline V gene, CDR1 reads MNHEY and CDR2 reads SVGAGI. V is pruned by 6 bases and J by 6 bases, leaving 10 bases of the junction without a gene match. From the cysteine through the phenylalanine, the CDR3 covers 15 amino acids. Only CDR3 DNA is held: 45 bases, read in frame from base 1. Source: peripheral blood, taken on day 0 of AZD1222 vaccination. The clonotype originates from an adult in good health. The chain is made from TRBV6-5 and TRBJ1-3; 8 bases in the junction line up with TRBD1. The encoded CDR3 is CASRLDRAVENTIYF. The sequenced DNA is TGTGCCAGCAGGTTGGACAGGGCGGTTGAAAACACCATATATTTT.